This T cell receptor beta chain was observed in a study of cytomegalovirus exposure and HLA in healthy donors. The PCR ran on 60 Vbeta and 13 Jbeta primers. Clones were sequenced by immunoSEQ multiplex PCR, and TCRdb holds only the in-frame ones, with some missing. The repertoire shows tens of thousands of clones; the top ten hold 5.3%. The TCR was taken from a man aged 30-40 years in good health and CMV-seropositive. The sample comprised PBMCs.

As DNA, the CDR3 is TGTGCCAGCAGCCCAGACAGGGGGTGGAACACTGAAGCTTTCTTT. Translating it yields CASSPDRGWNTEAFF. The gene calls are TRBV13 and TRBJ1-1, with 9 bases lining up with TRBD1. Germline loops: CDR1 PRHDT, CDR2 FYEKMQ (reference sequence). Trimming took 5 bases from V and 1 from J; bases not matched to a gene: 5. The CDR3 is made up of 15 amino acids.